The clone carrying this T cell receptor (beta chain) appeared many times. This sample was taken from a study of shared clonotypes between healthy human individuals. The CDR3 loop spans 16 amino acids. The V gene's germline CDR1 is SGHTA and CDR2 FQGNSA. Trimming took off 0 bases at V and 2 bases at J, with 14 bases between the two ends. Researchers ran the assay at a deep level. Several immunoSEQ 96-well plates shared each subset's DNA, each plate a replicate. Only in-frame clones appear in the TCRdb table, and some are missing; sequencing was by immunoSEQ multiplex PCR. The table records over 950,000 clones, roughly 80% of them present only once.

Sequences were obtained from memory CD4+ T cells from PBMCs. Subset given: CD45RA-negative fraction. The receptor's source is a man between 18 and 35 years old in good health. Some clones in this sample may be carry-over from other donors' samples. The V gene is TRBV7-2, the J gene TRBJ2-7; D unclear. The DNA of the CDR3 is TGTGCCAGCAGCTTAGCGAGTGGGCAGGCCGCCTACGAGCAGTACTTC. Protein: CASSLASGQAAYEQYF.